The 24 T cell receptor beta chains in this list originate from one sample, sequenced in a study of beta chain features in type 1 diabetes. Sequenced material consisted of expressed TCRB transcripts (all of the isolated RNA was reverse transcribed). Data came from immunoSEQ multiplex PCR; TCRdb stores just in-frame clones and leaves some out. The sample has some 410,000 clones; 11% are singletons. The sequenced sample was naive CD4+ T cells from blood. The receptors originated from a woman younger than 30 in good health.

The sample holds a few counts of this clone. V and J are TRBV9 and TRBJ2-3; tentatively, D is TRBD2 (7 bases). Trimming pared 4 bases from V and 7 bases from J, leaving 19 bases between. The CDR3 extends over 15 amino acids. Germline CDR1 and CDR2: SGDLS and YYNGEE. The CDR3 DNA is TGTGCCAGCAGCTTGCGGGGGCAAGGGACTTATACGCAGTATTTT. Its protein is CASSLRGQGTYTQYF.

For the CDR3, the DNA is TGTGCCAGCAGCTTAGCTCGGGACACCACTACCGGGGAGCTGTTTTTT. Residues: CASSLARDTTTGELFF. The V and J genes are TRBV7-9 and TRBJ2-2; D might be TRBD1 (6 bases). CDR3 length: 16 residues. The ends were cut back, 0 bases at V and 5 bases at J, with 13 bases in the middle. Looked up from germline, CDR1 is SEHNR and CDR2 is FQNEAQ (reference sequence).

The chain is built from TRBV9 and TRBJ1-1, with TRBD1 identical over 9 bases. Germline CDR1 and CDR2: SGDLS and YYNGEE. The CDR3 extends over 16 amino acids. V lost 4 bases and J lost 3; bases outside the gene matches: 10. The CDR3 nucleotides are TGTGCCAGCAGCCCCAACCCGGGACAGGGATACACTGAAGCTTTCTTT. Translation gives CASSPNPGQGYTEAFF.

This clone has more than one count but fewer than ten. The chain recombines TRBV6-5 with TRBJ2-7; 9 nucleotides agree with TRBD1. V shed 6 bases and J 4 bases; nucleotides not matched to a gene: 10. In germline, CDR1 is MNHEY, CDR2 SVGAGI. This CDR3 contains 15 residues. The CDR3 reads CASRTGTGLSYEQYV. In nucleotides, the CDR3 is TGTGCCAGCAGAACTGGGACAGGGCTTTCGTACGAGCAGTACGTC.

The chain links TRBV7-2 to TRBJ2-1; D is uncertain. Trimming took off 1 base at V and 5 bases at J, with 6 bases between the two ends. CDR3 size: 13 residues. Germline lookup yields CDR1 SGHTA and CDR2 FQGNSA. The CDR3, as DNA: TGTGCCAGCAGCTTAGATAGACACAATGAGCAGTTCTTC. Translation gives CASSLDRHNEQFF.

V usage is TRBV9 and J usage is TRBJ2-1, with D hard to call. Germline V gene lookup returns CDR1 SGDLS and CDR2 YYNGEE. The V end lost 9 bases, the J end lost 0 bases, and 7 bases lay between the germline ends. The CDR3 consists of 12 residues. The CDR3 DNA sequence: TGTGCCACCGCGCGCTCCTACAATGAGCAGTTCTTC. As protein: CATARSYNEQFF. Full variable domain (remainder filled in from reference TRBV9 and TRBJ2-1): DSGVTQTPKHLITATGQRVTLRCSPRSGDLSVYWYQQSLDQGLQFLIQYYNGEERAKGNILERFSAQQFPDLHSELNLSSLELGDSALYFCATARSYNEQFFGPGTRLTVL.

This clone was seen a few times. This chain uses TRBV15 with TRBJ2-7; 7 positions agree with TRBD1. This CDR3 contains 15 residues. Germline CDR1 LNHNV, CDR2 YYDKDF (reference sequence). Germline trimming cut 0 bases from V and 3 bases from J; bases unmatched to any gene: 5. The DNA of the CDR3 is TGTGCCACCAGCAGAGATTCTCCAGGGGGCTACGAGCAGTACTTC. Its protein is CATSRDSPGGYEQYF.

V usage is TRBV30 and J usage is TRBJ2-7; TRBD2 agrees at 9 bases. There are 14 residues in the CDR3. With 0 bases clipped from V and 4 bases from J, the junction kept 4 bases outside the gene matches. The germline gives CDR1 GTSNPN, CDR2 SVGIG (reference sequence). The CDR3 region has the DNA TGTGCCTGGAGTGTACTGGCGGGAGGGTACGAGCAGTACTTC. Translation gives CAWSVLAGGYEQYF.

V gene TRBV7-8 combines with J gene TRBJ2-1, with D hard to call. V lost 4 bases to trimming and J lost 5 bases, with 9 bases between them. The CDR3 covers 13 residues. Germline values: CDR1 SGHVS, CDR2 FQNEAQ. CDR3 residues: CASSSNRDNEQFF. The CDR3, as DNA: TGTGCCAGCAGCTCCAACCGGGACAATGAGCAGTTCTTC.

The rearrangement links TRBV7-3 to TRBJ2-6; 9 bases line up with TRBD1. The CDR3 is 17 residues long. The trim removed 5 bases at V and 1 base at J, leaving 6 bases unmatched. Germline V lookup: CDR1 SGHTA, CDR2 FQGTGA. The CDR3 nucleotides read TGTGCCAGCAGCACATACGGGACAGGGTCTGGGGCCAACGTCCTGACTTTC. Translation: CASSTYGTGSGANVLTF.

This clone was counted only a few times. V is TRBV5-1 and J is TRBJ2-5, with D hard to call. The CDR3 runs to 13 residues. With 0 bases removed from V and 10 bases from J, the gap between germline ends came to 13 bases. Germline assignment: CDR1 SGHRS and CDR2 YFSETQ. CDR3 in amino acids: CASSLATPEGQYF. CDR3 sequence (DNA): TGCGCCAGCAGCTTGGCCACACCCGAAGGCCAGTACTTC.

V gene TRBV18 combines with J gene TRBJ1-1, with 8 bases that match TRBD1. Trimming took 5 bases from V and 1 from J; bases not matched to a gene: 3. Germline V gene lookup returns CDR1 KGHSH and CDR2 LQKENI. This CDR3 is 14 amino acids long. The DNA for the CDR3 is TGTGCCAGCTCAAGGGACAGGTCGAACACTGAAGCTTTCTTT. It codes for CASSRDRSNTEAFF. The full variable domain, with the rest looked up from reference TRBV18 and TRBJ1-1, is NAGVMQNPRHLVRRRGQEARLRCSPMKGHSHVYWYRQLPEEGLKFMVYLQKENIIDESGMPKERFSAEFPKEGPSILRIQQVVRGDSAAYFCASSRDRSNTEAFFGQGTRLTVV.

This clone occurred a few times. The chain links TRBV7-3 to TRBJ1-1; the D is unclear. Trimming stripped 1 base from V and 2 bases from J, with 5 bases between. Germline values: CDR1 SGHTA, CDR2 FQGTGA. CDR3 length: 13 residues. CDR3 DNA: TGTGCCAGCAGCTTAATAGTTAACACTGAAGCTTTCTTT. This gives the protein CASSLIVNTEAFF.

Only a few counts were recorded for this clone. The V gene is TRBV9, the J gene TRBJ1-1, with D uncertain. The germline CDR1 and CDR2 sequences are SGDLS and YYNGEE. V was cut by 4 bases and J by 4 bases, with 17 bases left in between. The CDR3 contains 15 residues. The CDR3 reads CASSPRFSPGTEAFF. Written as DNA, the CDR3 is TGTGCCAGCAGCCCCCGGTTCTCGCCGGGCACTGAAGCTTTCTTT.

V usage is TRBV7-2 and J usage is TRBJ2-2, with D possibly matching TRBD2 (6 bases). In germline, CDR1 is SGHTA, CDR2 FQGNSA. CDR3 size: 16 residues. Trimming shortened V by 3 bases and J by 0 bases, and 11 bases separated the two germline ends. The DNA of the CDR3 is TGTGCCAGCAGCTTGCTGGCGGGGCCGAACACCGGGGAGCTGTTTTTT. Protein: CASSLLAGPNTGELFF.

This clone came up a few times. The chain's CDR3 is CASTRDRGPQETQYF. The CDR3 DNA follows: TGTGCCAGCACCAGGGACAGGGGGCCGCAAGAGACCCAGTACTTC. This sequence joins TRBV9 and TRBJ2-5; 12 bases line up with TRBD1. The CDR3 consists of 15 residues. V lost 6 bases and J lost 2; bases outside the gene matches: 5. Germline CDR1 SGDLS, CDR2 YYNGEE. Variable domain in full (rest from reference TRBV9 and TRBJ2-5): DSGVTQTPKHLITATGQRVTLRCSPRSGDLSVYWYQQSLDQGLQFLIQYYNGEERAKGNILERFSAQQFPDLHSELNLSSLELGDSALYFCASTRDRGPQETQYFGPGTRLLVL.

This clone has a handful of counts. The chain carries TRBV7-9 and TRBJ1-1; D is ambiguous. The CDR3 covers 14 residues. Trimming left V 2 bases short and J 2 bases short, with 9 bases between. CDR1 is SEHNR and CDR2 is FQNEAQ in the germline V gene (reference sequence). CDR3 coding DNA: TGTGCCAGCAGCTTATCTGCAGGAAACACTGAAGCTTTCTTT. As protein: CASSLSAGNTEAFF.

This sequence joins TRBV19 and TRBJ2-7, with D unclear. Germline CDR1 LNHDA, CDR2 SQIVND (reference sequence). This CDR3 has 14 amino acids. V gave up 6 bases and J gave up 0 bases, with 12 bases separating them. CDR3 bases: TGTGCCAGTAGAGACTCCTTACTCTCCTACGAGCAGTACTTC. Protein product: CASRDSLLSYEQYF.

This clone was counted only a few times. A much larger clone lies a single base off, so this may be a read error. Other DNA sequences in this specimen translate into the identical CDR3. The rearrangement links TRBV5-1 to TRBJ2-1; 7 bases align to TRBD2. Germline V gene data show CDR1 as SGHRS and CDR2 as YFSETQ. The CDR3 is 15 amino acids. Trimming cost V 2 bases and J 0 bases; bases outside gene matches: 2. The chain's CDR3 is CASSLAGSSYNEQFF. The CDR3 nucleotides read TGCGCCAGCAGCTTAGCGGGGAGCTCCTACAATGAGCAGTTCTTC.

The chain carries TRBV11-2 and TRBJ2-3, with 10 bases that match TRBD2. With V trimmed by 1 base and J by 6 bases, 10 bases remained unmatched. The CDR3 has 17 amino acids. The V gene's germline CDR1 is SGHAT and CDR2 FQNNGV. CDR3 residues: CASSLAASLAGVDTQYF. CDR3 sequence (DNA): TGTGCCAGCAGCTTAGCCGCCTCCCTAGCGGGAGTTGATACGCAGTATTTT. The full variable domain, its missing parts supplied by reference TRBV11-2 and TRBJ2-3, is EAGVAQSPRYKIIEKRQSVAFWCNPISGHATLYWYQQILGQGPKLLIQFQNNGVVDDSQLPKDRFSAERLKGVDSTLKIQPAKLEDSAVYLCASSLAASLAGVDTQYFGPGTRLTVL.

This clone has only a few counts. This chain connects TRBV21-1 to TRBJ2-7; the D call TRBD2 from the table was never checked on the DNA. TRBV21-1 is a pseudogene. CDR3 length: 14 amino acids. The CDR3 DNA is TGTGCCAGCAGCATCAAGGAGGGTTCCTACGAGCAGTACGTC. Its protein is CASSIKEGSYEQYV.

This clone was recorded many times. Within the sample, other DNA sequences also encode this same CDR3. The chain links TRBV28 to TRBJ2-7, with D tentatively TRBD2 (5 bases). The CDR3 totals 13 residues. The V gene lost 5 bases and the J gene lost 0 bases, with 8 bases spanning the gap. The V gene's germline CDR1 is MDHEN and CDR2 SYDVKM. The CDR3 loop reads CASSLGSSYEQYV. In DNA, the CDR3 is TGTGCCAGCAGTCTGGGGAGCTCCTACGAGCAGTACGTC.

This clone came up a few times. The rearrangement links TRBV20-1 to TRBJ2-1; D uncertain. V was shortened by 5 bases and J by 8 bases, with 10 bases between the two germline ends. This CDR3 contains 11 residues. Germline lookup yields CDR1 DFQATT and CDR2 SNEGSKA (reference sequence). In nucleotides, the CDR3 is TGCAGTGCTGCCCGGTCCGATGAGCAGTTCTTC. Translating it yields CSAARSDEQFF.

This chain links TRBV2 with TRBJ2-4, with TRBD2 as a possible D gene (6 bases). Germline V gene lookup returns CDR1 SNHLY and CDR2 FYNNEI. The CDR3 has 18 amino acids. Between the trimmed V and J ends, which lost 2 bases and 5 bases, there was a span of 22 bases. The CDR3 reads CASSERVGISGHQNIQYF. The CDR3 coding sequence is TGTGCCAGCAGTGAAAGGGTTGGAATTAGCGGACATCAAAACATTCAGTACTTC. Together with reference TRBV2 and TRBJ2-4, the CDR3 gives the full variable domain: EPEVTQTPSHQVTQMGQEVILRCVPISNHLYFYWYRQILGQKVEFLVSFYNNEISEKSEIFDDQFSVERPDGSNFTLKIRSTKLEDSAMYFCASSERVGISGHQNIQYFGAGTRLSVL.